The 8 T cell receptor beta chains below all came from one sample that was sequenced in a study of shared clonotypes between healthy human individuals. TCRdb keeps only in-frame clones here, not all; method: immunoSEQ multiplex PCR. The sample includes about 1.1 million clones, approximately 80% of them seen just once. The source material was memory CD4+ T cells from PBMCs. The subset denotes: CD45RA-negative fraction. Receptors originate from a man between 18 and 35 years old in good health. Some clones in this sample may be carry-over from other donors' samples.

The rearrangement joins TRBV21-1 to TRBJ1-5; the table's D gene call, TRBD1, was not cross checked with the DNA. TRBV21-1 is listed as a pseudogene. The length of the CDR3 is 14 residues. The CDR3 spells CASSKGQINQPQHF. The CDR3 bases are TGTGCCAGCAGCAAGGGACAAATAAATCAGCCCCAGCATTTT.

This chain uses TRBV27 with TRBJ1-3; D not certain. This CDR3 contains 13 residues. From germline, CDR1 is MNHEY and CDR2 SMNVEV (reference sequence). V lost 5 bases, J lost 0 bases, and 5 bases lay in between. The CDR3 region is CASSLRSGNTIYF. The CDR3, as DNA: TGTGCCAGCAGTCTCCGCTCTGGAAACACCATATATTTT.

The CDR3 protein is CASSSPGLAVGEQFF. In DNA form, the CDR3 reads TGTGCCAGCAGCTCACCGGGACTAGCTGTAGGTGAGCAGTTCTTC. This chain joins TRBV9 and TRBJ2-1; 9 bases map to TRBD2. V gave up 4 bases and J gave up 9 bases; unmatched junction bases: 11. The CDR3 consists of 15 residues. The V gene's germline CDR1 is SGDLS and CDR2 YYNGEE. Variable domain in full (rest from reference TRBV9 and TRBJ2-1): DSGVTQTPKHLITATGQRVTLRCSPRSGDLSVYWYQQSLDQGLQFLIQYYNGEERAKGNILERFSAQQFPDLHSELNLSSLELGDSALYFCASSSPGLAVGEQFFGPGTRLTVL.

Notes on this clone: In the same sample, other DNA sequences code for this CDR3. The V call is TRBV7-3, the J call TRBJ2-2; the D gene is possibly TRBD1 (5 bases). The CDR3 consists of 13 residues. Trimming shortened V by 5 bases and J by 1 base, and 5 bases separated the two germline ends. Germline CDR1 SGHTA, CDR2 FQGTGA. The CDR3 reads CASSTGNTGELFF. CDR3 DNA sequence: TGTGCCAGCAGCACAGGGAACACCGGGGAGCTGTTTTTT.

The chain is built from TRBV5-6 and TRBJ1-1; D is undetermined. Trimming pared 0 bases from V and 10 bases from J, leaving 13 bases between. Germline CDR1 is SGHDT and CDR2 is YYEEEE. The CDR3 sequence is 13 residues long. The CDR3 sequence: CASSLGQLQRAFF. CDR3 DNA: TGTGCCAGCAGCTTGGGACAACTACAACGAGCTTTCTTT.

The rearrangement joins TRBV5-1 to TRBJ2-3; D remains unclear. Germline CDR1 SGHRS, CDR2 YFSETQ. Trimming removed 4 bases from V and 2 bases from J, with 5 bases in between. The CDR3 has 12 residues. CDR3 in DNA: TGCGCCAGCAGCAGGAACACAGATACGCAGTATTTT. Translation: CASSRNTDTQYF.

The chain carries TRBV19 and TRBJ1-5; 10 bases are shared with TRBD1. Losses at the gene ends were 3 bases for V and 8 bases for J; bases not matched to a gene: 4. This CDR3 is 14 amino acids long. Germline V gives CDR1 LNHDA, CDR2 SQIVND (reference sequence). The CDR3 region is CASSIRTGGKPQHF. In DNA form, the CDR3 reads TGTGCCAGTAGTATCAGGACAGGGGGGAAGCCCCAGCATTTT.

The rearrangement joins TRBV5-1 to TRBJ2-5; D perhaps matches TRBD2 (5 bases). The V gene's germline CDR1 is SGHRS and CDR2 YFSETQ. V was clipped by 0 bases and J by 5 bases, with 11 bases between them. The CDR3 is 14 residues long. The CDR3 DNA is TGCGCCAGCAGCTTGGGCGGGTTAGGGGAGACCCAGTACTTC. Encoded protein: CASSLGGLGETQYF.